This TCR beta chain was documented in a study of cytomegalovirus exposure and HLA in healthy donors. The overall study: The same platform as the roughly 630 first-cohort repertoires was used for the 120 validation repertoires, a later analysis reported.

The V end lost 4 bases, the J end lost 5 bases, and 12 bases lay between the germline ends. This CDR3 spans 13 amino acids. Germline CDR1 reads SNHLY; CDR2 reads FYNNEI. The donors were members of the validation cohort, which comprised 120 subjects and was separate from the first cohort of 600 to 800 subjects. Assay: immunoSEQ multiplex PCR; the TCRdb copy retains only in-frame clones and omits some. This sample has about 140,000 clones, with roughly 90% found just once. This clonotype was obtained from a man aged 18 to 30 in good health and CMV-seronegative. This rearrangement joins TRBV2 to TRBJ2-7; D uncertain. The material sequenced was PBMCs. Written as DNA, the CDR3 is TGTGCCAGCAGTGTTCTCTTGGCCAACGAGCAGTACTTC. It yields the protein CASSVLLANEQYF.